The sequence of this TCR beta chain was determined in a study of control samples from healthy donors and cancer patients. Using immunoSEQ multiplex PCR, the repertoire was profiled, and TCRdb retains in-frame clones only, with some absent. The repertoire holds about 120,000 clones, with around 88% as singletons. This CDR3 spans 15 amino acids. Sequencing used blood. The chain recombines TRBV12-2 with TRBJ1-1. TRBV12-2 corresponds to a pseudogene. This sequence originates from a man aged 40-49 years in good health. The CDR3 sequence: CASRLDTTPDTEAFF. DNA of the CDR3: TGTGCAAGTCGCTTGGATACAACACCAGACACTGAAGCTTTCTTT.